What follows are 23 T cell receptor beta chains derived from one specimen sequenced in a study of metastatic and nonmetastatic thyroid tumors. Thyroid surgery had not been preceded by any treatment in any patient. TCRdb re-called clones from the PCR reads using MiXCR. The sample comprises about 8,000 clones, more than 20% of which are singletons, and under 30% rests with the top ten. Sequencing was carried out using tumor tissue. The receptors derive from a female donor with papillary thyroid cancer or a benign thyroid nodule (not recorded which). Some clones in this sample may be carry-over from other donors' samples.

The sample holds many counts of this clone. This chain connects TRBV20-1 to TRBJ1-6; 7 positions match TRBD1. J gave up 6 bases and V 0 bases, and 5 bases lay outside the gene matches. CDR3 size: 15 residues. Germline values: CDR1 DFQATT, CDR2 SNEGSKA (reference sequence). CDR3 sequence (DNA): TGCAGTGCTAGAGATTGGGCAGGGGGTAATTCACCCCTCCACTTT. Amino acids: CSARDWAGGNSPLHF.

This clone was seen a few times. The rearrangement links TRBV19 to TRBJ2-3; D is uncertain. The CDR3 spans 13 residues. Germline V lookup: CDR1 LNHDA, CDR2 SQIVND (reference sequence). The V end lost 8 bases, the J end lost 3 bases, and 12 bases lay between the germline ends. CDR3 loop: CASSPMATDTQYF. The CDR3 region has the DNA TGTGCCAGTTCCCCGATGGCGACAGATACGCAGTATTTT.

A word on this clone: Its ends do not fully match the called genes, so a read error is possible. V usage is TRBV28 and J usage is TRBJ2-2; no clear D. Germline V lookup: CDR1 MDHEN, CDR2 SYDVKM. The CDR3 runs to 14 residues. Here the CDR3 reads CASRAQALTGQLFF. As DNA, the CDR3 is TGTGCCAGCAGAGCCCAGGCCTTGACCGGGCAGCTGTTTTTC.

The chain carries TRBV24-1 and TRBJ1-5; possibly TRBD1 for D (5 bases). This CDR3 is built from 15 residues. Trimming took 4 bases from V and 2 from J, leaving 11 bases between them. Germline CDR1 KGHDR, CDR2 SFDVKD. The CDR3 loop is CATSDPTVGNQPQHF. Here the CDR3 DNA reads TGTGCCACCAGTGACCCGACAGTTGGCAATCAGCCCCAGCATTTT.

This clone has a count of ten or more. The chain recombines TRBV20-1 with TRBJ1-1, with D possibly matching TRBD1 (6 bases). Germline CDR1 and CDR2: DFQATT and SNEGSKA (reference sequence). V was cut by 0 bases and J by 6 bases, with 17 bases left in between. The CDR3 is made up of 15 amino acids. Here the CDR3 DNA reads TGCAGTGCTAGAGATTGGAGGGGGGAGGCCGCTGAAGCTTTCTTT. It translates to CSARDWRGEAAEAFF.

The chain is built from TRBV11-2 and TRBJ2-7, with 10 positions matching TRBD2. Looked up from germline, CDR1 is SGHAT and CDR2 is FQNNGV. Losses at the gene ends were 1 base for V and 4 bases for J; bases not matched to a gene: 10. The CDR3 has 17 amino acids. CDR3 region: CASSLVASGSVAYEQYF. The DNA of the CDR3 is TGTGCCAGCAGCTTAGTGGCTAGCGGGAGCGTTGCGTACGAGCAGTACTTC.

This clone is medium-sized (0.01 to 0.1%) in the sample. The chain is built from TRBV11-2 and TRBJ1-2, with D hard to call. There are 13 residues in the CDR3. The V gene's germline CDR1 is SGHAT and CDR2 FQNNGV. The germline V and J ends were trimmed by 4 bases and 7 bases, with 13 bases remaining between them. In nucleotides, the CDR3 is TGTGCCAGCAGCTGGACTGGGGTCCGTGGCTACACCTTC. The encoded protein is CASSWTGVRGYTF.

A remark on this clone: The final CDR3 position lacks the conserved phenylalanine or tryptophan, pointing to a likely read error. The limits of the CDR3 on the DNA are not certain, so only TCRdb's listed CDR3 is given. The V gene is TRBV9, the J gene TRBJ2-7; whether TRBD2, the table's D call, matches the DNA was not checked. From germline, CDR1 is SGDLS and CDR2 YYNGEE. The CDR3 is made up of 9 amino acids, end residues included. The chain's CDR3 is CASSVGLAG.

Many counts were recorded for this clone. The rearrangement links TRBV7-9 to TRBJ2-4; TRBD2 matches at 9 bases. Trimming at V came to 4 bases and at J to 16 bases, leaving 8 bases not matched to a gene. There are 12 residues in the CDR3. From germline, CDR1 is SEHNR and CDR2 FQNEAQ (reference sequence). The CDR3 region has the DNA TGTGCCAGCAGCTCCGGAGTAGCGGGGGCATACTTC. Its protein is CASSSGVAGAYF.

This clone was seen only a few times. The rearrangement joins TRBV6-5 to TRBJ2-1, with a tentative D call TRBD1 (6 bases). CDR3 length: 14 residues. Germline V gives CDR1 MNHEY, CDR2 SVGAGI. Trimming took 5 bases from V and 6 from J, leaving 14 bases between them. CDR3 nucleotide sequence: TGTGCCAGCAGTCACTGGGGGCCCTTCAATGAGCAGTTCTTC. This encodes CASSHWGPFNEQFF.

In this sample, this clone turned up a few times. The CDR3 loop reads CASIPTRPLPYEQYF. The CDR3 DNA reads as TGTGCCAGCATTCCTACCCGCCCTCTCCCCTACGAGCAGTACTTC. The V gene is TRBV12-3 or TRBV12-4, the J gene TRBJ2-7; the D is unclear. The germline V and J ends were trimmed by 7 bases and 2 bases, with 18 bases remaining between them. The CDR3 is 15 amino acids.

This clone appeared a single time. CDR3 loop: CSAGRERGGAFSPLHF. The DNA for the CDR3 is TGCAGTGCTGGGAGGGAGAGGGGGGGCGCATTTTCACCCCTCCACTTT. This chain uses TRBV20-1 with TRBJ1-6; D perhaps matches TRBD1 (6 bases). CDR3 length: 16 residues. The germline V gene has CDR1 DFQATT and CDR2 SNEGSKA (reference sequence). Trimming pared 5 bases from V and 9 bases from J, leaving 23 bases between.

This clone has ten or more counts. The chain links TRBV6-2 or TRBV6-3 to TRBJ1-6, with 8 bases lining up with TRBD1. The CDR3 is 15 residues long. Germline V gene data show CDR1 as MNHEY and CDR2 as SVGEGT. V trimming: 4 bases; J trimming: 10 bases; junction bases outside the gene matches: 9. CDR3 DNA: TGTGCCAGCAGTTCCTCGGACAGGGAGAGCTCACCCCTCCACTTT. It encodes CASSSSDRESSPLHF.

This clone appeared many times. The CDR3 here is CASSVEREESSYNEQFF. In DNA form, the CDR3 reads TGTGCCAGCAGTGTAGAGCGGGAGGAAAGCTCCTACAATGAGCAGTTCTTC. J is TRBJ2-1 and V is TRBV2; 9 bases map to TRBD2. V gave up 4 bases and J gave up 0 bases; unmatched junction bases: 7. Germline V lookup: CDR1 SNHLY, CDR2 FYNNEI. CDR3 size: 17 residues.

By sample share, this clone is medium-sized. V and J are TRBV6-1 and TRBJ1-6; no firm D call. V was cut by 7 bases and J by 8 bases, with 18 bases left in between. CDR1 and CDR2 (germline): MNHNS, SASEGT. The CDR3 extends over 15 amino acids. This chain's CDR3 is CASTSPGNHHSPLHF. Here the CDR3 DNA reads TGTGCCAGCACCTCCCCGGGGAATCATCATTCACCCCTCCACTTT.

This sequence joins TRBV5-6 and TRBJ1-1, with 8 nucleotides matching TRBD1. Per the germline V gene, CDR1 is SGHDT and CDR2 is YYEEEE. V lost 5 bases to trimming and J lost 1 base; unmatched junction nucleotides: 7. This CDR3 has 15 residues. The CDR3 sequence is CASSFGQGQNTEAFF. The CDR3 DNA follows: TGTGCCAGCAGTTTTGGACAGGGCCAGAACACTGAAGCTTTCTTT.

By sample share, this clone is medium-sized (0.01 to 0.1%). The rearrangement joins TRBV12-3 or TRBV12-4 to TRBJ1-4, with D maybe TRBD1 (6 bases). The germline V and J ends were trimmed by 5 bases and 5 bases, with 18 bases remaining between them. The CDR3 covers 16 residues. CDR3 residues: CASSRAPPDRNEKLFF. CDR3 in DNA: TGTGCCAGCAGTCGTGCCCCCCCGGACAGAAATGAAAAACTGTTTTTT.

This chain connects TRBV6-4 to TRBJ2-1, with TRBD2 identical over 10 bases. V dropped 2 bases and J dropped 10; count of bases not matched to a gene: 20. This CDR3 region has 19 residues. Germline loops: CDR1 MRHNA, CDR2 SNTAGT. Here the CDR3 reads CASSDGTAGGLWYLYEQFF. Here the CDR3 DNA reads TGTGCCAGCAGTGACGGTACAGCGGGGGGGCTCTGGTATTTGTACGAGCAGTTCTTC.

The gene calls are TRBV4-1 and TRBJ1-2; D not certain. CDR1 and CDR2 from the germline V gene are MGHRA and YSYEKL. V was pared by 0 bases and J by 0 bases, with 14 bases between. CDR3 length: 17 amino acids. The CDR3 protein is CASSQEETLLTNYGYTF. As DNA, the CDR3 is TGCGCCAGCAGCCAAGAAGAGACGCTTCTCACTAACTATGGCTACACCTTC.

This clone was recorded a few times. This sequence joins TRBV24-1 and TRBJ1-4; D unclear. Germline values: CDR1 KGHDR, CDR2 SFDVKD. V gave up 9 bases and J gave up 0 bases, with 7 bases separating them. The CDR3 contains 13 residues. In nucleotides, the CDR3 is TGTGCCACCCCCGGAGCAACTAATGAAAAACTGTTTTTT. Translation: CATPGATNEKLFF.

This rearrangement joins TRBV12-5 to TRBJ2-3, with D possibly TRBD2 on 6 matching bases. V lost 1 base and J 0 bases, leaving 14 bases between the germline ends. The CDR3 runs to 17 residues. CDR1 and CDR2 (germline): LGHNT, FRNRAP. The CDR3 DNA is TGTGCTAGTGGTTTGGCCGCCGGGACTGGAAGCACAGATACGCAGTATTTT. Translated: CASGLAAGTGSTDTQYF.

Details on this clone: Since a much larger clone is just one base distant, this may be a read error. The sample carries other DNA sequences with the same CDR3. The rearrangement uses TRBV3-1 and TRBJ2-2; D unclear. Trimming pared 4 bases from V and 8 bases from J, leaving 8 bases between. The CDR3 covers 12 residues. Germline loops: CDR1 LGHDT, CDR2 YNNKEL (reference sequence). The CDR3 is CASSLRFGELFF. CDR3 sequence (DNA): TGTGCCAGCAGCCTGAGATTTGGGGAGCTGTTTTTT.

This clone is termed medium-sized. CDR3 residues: CASSLDRNQPQHF. In DNA form, the CDR3 reads TGCGCCAGCAGCTTGGACAGGAATCAGCCCCAGCATTTT. The chain recombines TRBV5-1 with TRBJ1-5; D is possibly TRBD1 (5 bases). This CDR3 has 13 amino acids. In germline, CDR1 is SGHRS, CDR2 YFSETQ. Trimming removed 0 bases at V and 4 bases at J, with 5 bases between.